Listed below are T cell receptor beta chains from one sample, sequenced in a study of tumor-infiltrating lymphocytes in oesophageal squamous cell carcinoma. TCRdb processed the PCR reads anew with MiXCR; each CDR3 protein has one entry. Among approximately 13,000 distinct CDR3 sequences listed, over 50% were seen once. The sample comprised esophageal tumor tissue. The source is a female donor with esophageal squamous cell carcinoma. CDR3s include the opening cysteine and the closing phenylalanine or tryptophan. A D gene is named only where the DNA matches it firmly. Only some rows state a clone size, as once, few, many or a class for expanded clones.

TRBJ2-1	TRBD2	.	TRBV7-2	TGTGCCAGCAGCTTAGGAGCGGGAGGGCGCCATCACAATGAGCAGTTCTTC	CASSLGAGGRHHNEQFF
TRBJ2-5	.	.	TRBV5-4	TGCGCCAGCAGCTTGGGGATGCAAGAGACCCAGTACTTC	CASSLGMQETQYF
TRBJ2-5	TRBD2	medium-sized	TRBV7-3	TGTGCCAGCAGCTTGAGGACTAGCGGGAGGGCCGGTACGGAGACCCAGTACTTC	CASSLRTSGRAGTETQYF
TRBJ1-2	TRBD1	.	TRBV7-6	TGTGCCAGCAGCTTAAATGGACAGGGGTATGGAGGCTACACCTTC	CASSLNGQGYGGYTF
TRBJ2-1	.	.	TRBV7-1	TGTGCCAGCGGTGTAATAAGGCACTGGGCCAATGAGCAGTTCTTC	CASGVIRHWANEQFF
TRBJ1-4	TRBD1	many	TRBV7-2	TGTGCCAGCAGCCCGCGACCGGGACAGGTTAATGAAAAACTGTTTTTT	CASSPRPGQVNEKLFF
TRBJ1-1	.	few	TRBV6-6	TGTGCCAGCAGTTACTCCGGGGGGGCCGGTGGTAACACTGAAGCTTTCTTT	CASSYSGGAGGNTEAFF
TRBJ2-2	.	medium-sized	TRBV6-1	TGTGCCAGCAGTTCGAGTAGCGGAAACACCGGGGAGCTGTTTTTT	CASSSSSGNTGELFF
TRBJ1-1	.	.	TRBV6-6	TGTGCCAGCAGTTACTCGAAGAGGGGGAACACTGAAGCTTTCTTT	CASSYSKRGNTEAFF
TRBJ2-3	TRBD1	.	TRBV7-2	TGTGCCAGCAGCCAGACAGGGGGACCGCAGTATTTT	CASSQTGGPQYF
TRBJ2-1	TRBD2	.	TRBV7-3	TGTGCCAGCAGCTTAAGGGGACTAGCCTCCAATGAGCAGTTCTTC	CASSLRGLASNEQFF
TRBJ2-1	TRBD2	.	TRBV7-2	TGTGCCAGCAGCTTAGTGACTAGCGGGAGATTCGCTGAGCAGTTCTTC	CASSLVTSGRFAEQFF
TRBJ2-7	.	.	TRBV10-3	TGTGCCATCAGTGATGGACAGAGGTACGAGCAGTACTTC	CAISDGQRYEQYF
TRBJ2-7	TRBD2	.	TRBV7-2	TGTGCCAGCAGTTCACTAGCGGGATACGAGCAGTACTTC	CASSSLAGYEQYF
TRBJ2-5	.	.	TRBV5-3	TGCGCCAGCAGCTTACAGGGAGCCGAAGAGACCCAGTACTTC	CASSLQGAEETQYF
TRBJ2-6	.	few	TRBV7-6	TGTGCCAGCAGCTCGATGGCAGCCAACGTCCTGACTTTC	CASSSMAANVLTF
TRBJ2-7	.	.	TRBV7-2	TGTGCCAGCAGCTTACAACAGGTGAAGGAGCAGTACTTC	CASSLQQVKEQYF
TRBJ1-5	.	.	TRBV11-2	TGTGCCAGCAGCTTAGTAGGCGGGGGTAGCAATCAGCCCCAGCATTTT	CASSLVGGGSNQPQHF
TRBJ2-3	.	.	TRBV7-6	TGTGCCAGCAGCTTAATCTTCTGGGATACGCAGTATTTT	CASSLIFWDTQYF
TRBJ1-2	TRBD1	.	TRBV6-1	TGTGCCAGCACTTCAAGACAGGGTGGCTACACCTTC	CASTSRQGGYTF
TRBJ1-5	TRBD1	.	TRBV6-1	TGTGCCAGCAATGACAGGGGTAGCAATCAGCCCCAGCATTTT	CASNDRGSNQPQHF
TRBJ2-1	TRBD2	few	TRBV7-2	TGTGCCAGCAGCTTAGATAGCGGGGGTGTCAATGAGCAGTTCTTC	CASSLDSGGVNEQFF
TRBJ2-5	.	many	TRBV19	TGTGCCAGTAGTATACGGCGGCAGATGCAAGAGACCCAGTACTTC	CASSIRRQMQETQYF
TRBJ2-5	.	.	TRBV7-8	TGTGCCAGCAGCTTAGCTACCCCCGGAGCCCAGTACTTC	CASSLATPGAQYF
TRBJ1-6	.	.	TRBV7-6	TGTGCCAGCAGCTTACAGGGTACATCTAATTCACCCCTCCACTTT	CASSLQGTSNSPLHF
TRBJ2-1	.	.	TRBV4-3	TGCGCCAGCAGCCGTACTACAGGGGGGGCCTACAATGAGCAGTTCTTC	CASSRTTGGAYNEQFF
TRBJ1-5	.	.	TRBV19	TGTGCCAGTAGTATAGGGGAGGGGAGATATCAGCCCCAGCATTTT	CASSIGEGRYQPQHF
TRBJ1-1	.	.	TRBV6-1	TGTGCCAGCAGAGACCTCCGAACCACTGAAGCTTTCTTT	CASRDLRTTEAFF
TRBJ2-1	.	.	TRBV7-6	TGTGCCAGCACCGGGTCCCAATCCGGGGAGCAGTTCTTC	CASTGSQSGEQFF